The clone carrying this T cell receptor (beta chain) was recorded at least ten times. The antigen is undetermined. Trimming stripped 8 bases from V and 1 base from J, with 8 bases between. The CDR3 runs to 13 residues. This specimen belongs to a study of T cells after yellow fever vaccination. General study points: Weaker in magnitude, the secondary response showed a faster peak on day 5 versus 15.

From the 5' RACE reads, TCRdb called clonotypes with MiXCR, one entry per CDR3 protein. The table records hundreds of thousands of distinct CDR3 sequences, less than 20% of them present only once. Material: PBMCs, obtained about 5 days after the first yellow fever vaccination. This chain links TRBV12-3 or TRBV12-4 with TRBJ2-2, with a weak D call TRBD2 (5 bases). The sequence was collected from a young man who received the YFV17D yellow fever vaccine. The CDR3 nucleotides are TGTGCCAGCGAAGCGGTGAACACCGGGGAGCTGTTTTTT. This codes for CASEAVNTGELFF.